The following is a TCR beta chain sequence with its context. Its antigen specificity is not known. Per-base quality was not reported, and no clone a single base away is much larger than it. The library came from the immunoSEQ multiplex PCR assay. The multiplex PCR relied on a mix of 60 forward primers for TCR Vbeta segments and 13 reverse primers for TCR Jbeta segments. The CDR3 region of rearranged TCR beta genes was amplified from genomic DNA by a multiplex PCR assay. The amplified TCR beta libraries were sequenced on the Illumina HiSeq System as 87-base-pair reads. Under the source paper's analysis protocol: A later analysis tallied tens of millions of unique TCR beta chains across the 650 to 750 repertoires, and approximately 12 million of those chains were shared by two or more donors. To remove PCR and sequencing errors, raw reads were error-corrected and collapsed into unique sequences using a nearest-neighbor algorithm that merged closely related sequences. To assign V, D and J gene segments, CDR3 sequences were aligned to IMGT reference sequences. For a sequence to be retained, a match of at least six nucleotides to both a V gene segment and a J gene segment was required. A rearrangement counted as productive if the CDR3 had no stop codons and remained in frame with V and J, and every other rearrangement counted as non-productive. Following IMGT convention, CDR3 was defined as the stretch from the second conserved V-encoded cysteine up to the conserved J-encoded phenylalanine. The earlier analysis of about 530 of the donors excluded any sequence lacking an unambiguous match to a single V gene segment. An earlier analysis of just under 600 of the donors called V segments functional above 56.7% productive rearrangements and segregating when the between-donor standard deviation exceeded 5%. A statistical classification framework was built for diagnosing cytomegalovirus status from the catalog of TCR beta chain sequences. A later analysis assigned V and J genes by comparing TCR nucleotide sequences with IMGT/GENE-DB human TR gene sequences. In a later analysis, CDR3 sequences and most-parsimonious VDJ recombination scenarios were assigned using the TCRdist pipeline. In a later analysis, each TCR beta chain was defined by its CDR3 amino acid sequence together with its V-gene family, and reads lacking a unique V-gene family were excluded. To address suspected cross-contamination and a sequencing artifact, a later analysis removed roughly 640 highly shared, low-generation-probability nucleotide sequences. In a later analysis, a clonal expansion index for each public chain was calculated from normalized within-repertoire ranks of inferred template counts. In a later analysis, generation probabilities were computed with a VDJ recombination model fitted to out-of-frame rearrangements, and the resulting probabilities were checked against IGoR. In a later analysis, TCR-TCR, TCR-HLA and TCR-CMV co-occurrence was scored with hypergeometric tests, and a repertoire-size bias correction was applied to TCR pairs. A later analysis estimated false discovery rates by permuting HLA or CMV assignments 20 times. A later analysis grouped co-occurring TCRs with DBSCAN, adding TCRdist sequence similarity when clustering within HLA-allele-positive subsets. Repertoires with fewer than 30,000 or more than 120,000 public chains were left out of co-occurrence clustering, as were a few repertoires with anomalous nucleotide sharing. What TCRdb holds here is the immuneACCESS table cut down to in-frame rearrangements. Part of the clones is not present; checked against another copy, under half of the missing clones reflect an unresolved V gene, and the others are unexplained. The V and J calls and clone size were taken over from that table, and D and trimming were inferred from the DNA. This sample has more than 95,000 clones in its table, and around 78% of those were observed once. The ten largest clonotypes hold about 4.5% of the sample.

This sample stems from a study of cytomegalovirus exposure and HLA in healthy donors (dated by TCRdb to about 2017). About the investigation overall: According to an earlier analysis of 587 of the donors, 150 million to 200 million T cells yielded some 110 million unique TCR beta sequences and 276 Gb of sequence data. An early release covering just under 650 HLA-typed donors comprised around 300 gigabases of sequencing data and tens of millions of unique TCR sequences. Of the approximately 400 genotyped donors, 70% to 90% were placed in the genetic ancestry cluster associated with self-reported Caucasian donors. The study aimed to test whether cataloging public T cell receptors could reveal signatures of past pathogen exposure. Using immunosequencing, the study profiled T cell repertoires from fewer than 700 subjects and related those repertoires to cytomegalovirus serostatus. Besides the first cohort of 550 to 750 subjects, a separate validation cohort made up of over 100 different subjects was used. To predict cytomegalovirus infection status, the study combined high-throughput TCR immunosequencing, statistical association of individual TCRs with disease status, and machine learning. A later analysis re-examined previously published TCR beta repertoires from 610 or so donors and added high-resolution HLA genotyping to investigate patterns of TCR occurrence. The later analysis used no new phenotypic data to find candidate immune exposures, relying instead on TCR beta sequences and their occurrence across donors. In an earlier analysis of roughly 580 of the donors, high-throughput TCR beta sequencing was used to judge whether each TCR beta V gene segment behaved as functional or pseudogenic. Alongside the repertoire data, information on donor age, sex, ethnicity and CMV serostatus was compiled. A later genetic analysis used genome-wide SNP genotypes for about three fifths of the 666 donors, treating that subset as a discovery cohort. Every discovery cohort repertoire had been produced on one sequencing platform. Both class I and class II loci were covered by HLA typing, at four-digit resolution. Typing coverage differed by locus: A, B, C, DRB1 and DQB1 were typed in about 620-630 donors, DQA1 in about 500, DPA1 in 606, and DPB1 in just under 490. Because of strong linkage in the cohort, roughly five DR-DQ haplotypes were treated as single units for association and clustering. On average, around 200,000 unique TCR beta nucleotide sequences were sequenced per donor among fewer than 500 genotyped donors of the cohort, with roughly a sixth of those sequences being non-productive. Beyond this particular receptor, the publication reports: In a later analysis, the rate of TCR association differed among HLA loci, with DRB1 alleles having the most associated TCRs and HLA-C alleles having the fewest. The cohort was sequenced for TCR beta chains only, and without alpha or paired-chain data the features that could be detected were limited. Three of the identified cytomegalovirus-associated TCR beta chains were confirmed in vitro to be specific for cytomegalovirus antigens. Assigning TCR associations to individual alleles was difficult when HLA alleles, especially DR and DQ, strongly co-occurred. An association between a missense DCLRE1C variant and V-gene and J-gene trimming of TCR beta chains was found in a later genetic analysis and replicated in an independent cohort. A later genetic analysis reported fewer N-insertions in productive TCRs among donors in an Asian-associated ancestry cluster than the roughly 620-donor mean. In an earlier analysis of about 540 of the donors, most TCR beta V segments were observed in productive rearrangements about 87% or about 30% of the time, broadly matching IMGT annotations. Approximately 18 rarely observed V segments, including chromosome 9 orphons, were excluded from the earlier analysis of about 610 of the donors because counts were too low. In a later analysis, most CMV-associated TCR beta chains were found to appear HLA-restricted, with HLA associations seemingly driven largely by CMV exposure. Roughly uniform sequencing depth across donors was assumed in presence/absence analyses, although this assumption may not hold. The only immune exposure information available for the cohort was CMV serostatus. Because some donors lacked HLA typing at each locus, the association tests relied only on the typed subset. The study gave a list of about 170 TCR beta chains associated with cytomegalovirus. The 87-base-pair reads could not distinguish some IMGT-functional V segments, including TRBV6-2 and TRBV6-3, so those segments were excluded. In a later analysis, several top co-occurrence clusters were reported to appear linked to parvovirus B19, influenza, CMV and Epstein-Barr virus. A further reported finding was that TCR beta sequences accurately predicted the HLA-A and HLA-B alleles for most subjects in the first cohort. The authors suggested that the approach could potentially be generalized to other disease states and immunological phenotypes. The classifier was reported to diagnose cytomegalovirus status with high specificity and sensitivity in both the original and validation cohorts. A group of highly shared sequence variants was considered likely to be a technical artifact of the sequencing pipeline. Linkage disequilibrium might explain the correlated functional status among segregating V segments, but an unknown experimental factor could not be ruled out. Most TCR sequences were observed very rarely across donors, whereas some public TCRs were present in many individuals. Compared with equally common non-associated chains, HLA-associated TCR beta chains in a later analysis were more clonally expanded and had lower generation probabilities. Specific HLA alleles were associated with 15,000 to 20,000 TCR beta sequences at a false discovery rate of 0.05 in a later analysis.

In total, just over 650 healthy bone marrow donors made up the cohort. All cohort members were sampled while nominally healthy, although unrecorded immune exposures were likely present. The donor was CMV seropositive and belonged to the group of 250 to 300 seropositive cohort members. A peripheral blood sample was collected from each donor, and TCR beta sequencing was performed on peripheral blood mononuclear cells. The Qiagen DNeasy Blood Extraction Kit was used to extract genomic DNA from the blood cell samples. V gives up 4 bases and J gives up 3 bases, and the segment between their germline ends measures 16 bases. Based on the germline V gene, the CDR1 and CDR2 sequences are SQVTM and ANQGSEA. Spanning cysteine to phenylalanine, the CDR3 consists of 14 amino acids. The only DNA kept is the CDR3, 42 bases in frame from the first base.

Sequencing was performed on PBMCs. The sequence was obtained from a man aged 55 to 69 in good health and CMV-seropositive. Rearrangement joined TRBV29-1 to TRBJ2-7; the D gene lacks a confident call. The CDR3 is CSVVGPQTYYEQYF. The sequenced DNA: TGCAGCGTTGTGGGCCCTCAAACGTACTACGAGCAGTACTTC.